This T cell receptor (beta chain) was sequenced for a study of radiation and T cells in renal cell carcinoma. Data came from immunoSEQ multiplex PCR; TCRdb stores just in-frame clones and leaves some out. This table has more than 15,000 clones, approximately 49% appearing once. The CDR3 covers 15 residues. Germline V CDR1 and CDR2: SNHLY, FYNNEI. J gave up 5 bases and V 6 bases, and 9 bases lay outside the gene matches. General study results and limits: From baseline, blood top tumor clonotypes peaked at 2 weeks post-radiation. Compared with controls, irradiated tumors had more, larger dominant CDR3 motifs. Top 100 clonotypes averaged around 50% in irradiated versus around 40% in nephrectomy-only tumors.

The treatment here: 15 Gy SBRT to primary tumor, nephrectomy 4 weeks later. Nephrectomy followed 15 Gy stereotactic body radiation by 4 weeks. This clone was seen only once. Its antigen is not identified. Sample: tumor tissue, taken from a patient whose treatment included radiotherapy and nephrectomy. The J gene is TRBJ2-5, the V gene TRBV2; 10 bases are shared with TRBD1. This sequence originates from a woman aged 60-75 years with renal cell carcinoma. The CDR3 region has the DNA TGTGCCAGCAGCTTACGGACAGGGGGACTGGAGACCCAGTACTTC. Translating gives CASSLRTGGLETQYF. The full variable domain, its missing parts supplied by reference TRBV2 and TRBJ2-5, is EPEVTQTPSHQVTQMGQEVILRCVPISNHLYFYWYRQILGQKVEFLVSFYNNEISEKSEIFDDQFSVERPDGSNFTLKIRSTKLEDSAMYFCASSLRTGGLETQYFGPGTRLLVL.